The clone carrying this T cell receptor (beta chain) was counted only a few times. This entry is derived from a study of early T cells in non-severe SARS-CoV-2 infection. Study as a whole: Chains from this unsorted whole-blood bulk RNA could not be paired.

Individually, cDNA molecules had unique molecular identifiers attached to them. TCRdb called the 5' RACE reads again in MiXCR, with one record for every CDR3 protein. The data contain tens of thousands of distinct CDR3 sequences, roughly 6.6% of them singletons. V gave up 2 bases and J gave up 0 bases, with 6 bases separating them. CDR1 GTSNPN and CDR2 SVGIG come from the germline V gene (reference sequence). The CDR3 is made up of 13 amino acids. Sequenced: whole blood. The J gene is TRBJ2-3, the V gene TRBV30; D unclear. This sequence originates from an adult who was a healthcare worker with PCR-confirmed SARS-CoV-2 infection or an uninfected control (not recorded which). The CDR3 nucleotides read TGTGCCTGGAGTTTGCCGAGCACAGATACGCAGTATTTT. This sequence encodes CAWSLPSTDTQYF. The entire variable domain, with the rest obtained from reference TRBV30 and TRBJ2-3, is as follows: SQTIHQWPATLVQPVGSPLSLECTVEGTSNPNLYWYRQAAGRGLQLLFYSVGIGQISSEVPQNLSASRPQDRQFILSSKKLLLSDSGFYLCAWSLPSTDTQYFGPGTRLTVL.